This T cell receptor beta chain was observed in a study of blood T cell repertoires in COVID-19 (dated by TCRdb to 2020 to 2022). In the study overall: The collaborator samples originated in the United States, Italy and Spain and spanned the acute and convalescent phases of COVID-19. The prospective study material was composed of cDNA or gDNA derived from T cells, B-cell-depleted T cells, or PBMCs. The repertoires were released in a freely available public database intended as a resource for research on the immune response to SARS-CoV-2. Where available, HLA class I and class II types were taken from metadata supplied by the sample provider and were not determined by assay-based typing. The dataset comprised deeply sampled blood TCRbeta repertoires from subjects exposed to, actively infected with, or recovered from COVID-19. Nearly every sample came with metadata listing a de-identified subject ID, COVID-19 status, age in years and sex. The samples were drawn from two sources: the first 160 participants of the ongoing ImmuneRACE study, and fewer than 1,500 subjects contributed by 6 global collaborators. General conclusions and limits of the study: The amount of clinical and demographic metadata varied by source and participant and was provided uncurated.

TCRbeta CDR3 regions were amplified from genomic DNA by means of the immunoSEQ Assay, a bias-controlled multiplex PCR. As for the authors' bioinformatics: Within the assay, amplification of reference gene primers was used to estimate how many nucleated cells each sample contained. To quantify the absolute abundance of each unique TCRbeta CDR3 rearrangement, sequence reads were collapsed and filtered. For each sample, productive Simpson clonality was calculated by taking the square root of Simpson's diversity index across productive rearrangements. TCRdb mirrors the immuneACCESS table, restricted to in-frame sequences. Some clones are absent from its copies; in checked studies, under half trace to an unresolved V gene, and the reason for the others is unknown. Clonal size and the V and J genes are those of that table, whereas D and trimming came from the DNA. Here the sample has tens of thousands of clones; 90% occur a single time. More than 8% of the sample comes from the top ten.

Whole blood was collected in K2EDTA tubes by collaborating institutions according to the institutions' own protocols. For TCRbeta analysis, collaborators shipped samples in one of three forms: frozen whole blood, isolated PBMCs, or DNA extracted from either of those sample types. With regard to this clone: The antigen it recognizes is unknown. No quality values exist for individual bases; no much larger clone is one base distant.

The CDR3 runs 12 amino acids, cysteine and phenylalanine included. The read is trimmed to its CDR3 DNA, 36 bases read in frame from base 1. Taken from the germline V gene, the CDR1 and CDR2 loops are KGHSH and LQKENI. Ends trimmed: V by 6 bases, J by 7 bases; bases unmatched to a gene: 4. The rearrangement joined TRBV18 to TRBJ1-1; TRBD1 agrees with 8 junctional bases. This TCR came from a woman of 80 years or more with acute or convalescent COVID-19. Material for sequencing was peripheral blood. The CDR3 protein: CASSLGQGEAFF. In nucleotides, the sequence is TGTGCCAGCTCCCTCGGACAGGGTGAAGCTTTCTTT.